Given below is one TCR beta chain in context. No antigen is known for it. Produced via immunoSEQ multiplex PCR; TCRdb's table is partial and in-frame only. The data show roughly 40,000 clones, less than 80% seen once. The sample belongs to a study of immune evolution from preneoplasia to lung adenocarcinoma. Study-wide results and limits: KRAS-mutant nodules had the highest T cell clonality.

V was cut by 1 base and J by 1 base, with 14 bases left in between. Germline assignment: CDR1 SGHRS and CDR2 YFSETQ. The CDR3 consists of 17 residues. The origin of this receptor is a person in their sixties or seventies with lung adenocarcinoma. The J gene is TRBJ2-2, the V gene TRBV5-1, with D maybe TRBD2 (6 bases). Sequenced input: FFPE invasive lung adenocarcinoma tissue. Here the CDR3 reads CASSLQPGLKNTGELFF. As DNA, the CDR3 is TGCGCCAGCAGCTTGCAGCCGGGACTTAAGAACACCGGGGAGCTGTTTTTT.